The present entry profiles one TCR beta chain with its context. Its target is unknown. The cDNA had a unique molecular identifier and a template-switch universal primer site. From the 5' RACE reads, TCRdb called clonotypes with MiXCR, one entry per CDR3 protein. The sample holds 460,000 or so distinct CDR3 sequences; 13% to 15% are singletons and the top ten take about 0.52%. The data derive from a study of identical twins. From germline, CDR1 is MNHNS and CDR2 SASEGT. The CDR3 is 14 amino acids. The ends were cut back, 5 bases at V and 3 bases at J, with 14 bases in the middle. Whole-study results and caveats: Abundant beta clonotypes from cord blood bore fewer insertions; memory repertoires lacked this pattern. The models gave estimates that fell short of the out-of-frame TCR alpha sharing seen in monozygotic twins.

These data are also associated with another study on yellow fever vaccine responses in identical twins.

The receptor's source is a woman between 18 and 29 years old in good health. This chain links TRBV6-1 with TRBJ2-7; D is perhaps TRBD1 (8 bases). The sequencing input was CD4+ T cells sorted from blood. The CDR3 region is CASSTTGGGYEQYF. The CDR3 DNA follows: TGTGCCAGCAGTACCACAGGGGGGGGCTACGAGCAGTACTTC.